This is a list of T cell receptor beta chains from one sample in a study of blood T cell repertoires in COVID-19. Using immunoSEQ multiplex PCR, the repertoire was profiled, and TCRdb retains in-frame clones only, with some absent. The sample includes about 99,000 clones, around nine tenths seen only once; the top ten take around 6%. Sequencing was carried out using peripheral blood. The source of these receptors is a human donor in a cohort sampled during active COVID-19. Each CDR3 is given with its conserved first and last residue. Each record gives: clone size, D gene, V gene, J gene, CDR3 protein, CDR3 DNA. D genes are given only for firm matches. Clone size appears in some rows only: once, few, many, or a class for an expanded clone.

size: .
D: TRBD2
V: TRBV19
J: TRBJ2-3
CDR3: CASSIGPSGRFTDTQYF
DNA: TGTGCCAGTAGTATAGGACCTAGCGGGAGATTCACAGATACGCAGTATTTT

size: .
D: .
V: TRBV10-3
J: TRBJ2-1
CDR3: CAIKGGTYNEQFF
DNA: TGTGCCATCAAGGGCGGGACTTACAATGAGCAGTTCTTC

size: .
D: .
V: TRBV7-6
J: TRBJ2-7
CDR3: CASSLEQGGEQYF
DNA: TGTGCCAGCAGCTTAGAGCAGGGAGGCGAGCAGTACTTC

size: .
D: TRBD1
V: TRBV12-5
J: TRBJ2-7
CDR3: CASGLPGTGRSPYEQYF
DNA: TGTGCTAGTGGTTTGCCAGGGACAGGGAGATCCCCCTACGAGCAGTACTTC

size: .
D: .
V: TRBV9
J: TRBJ2-1
CDR3: CASSVFGGLSSYNEQFF
DNA: TGTGCCAGCAGCGTCTTTGGGGGCCTGAGCTCCTACAATGAGCAGTTCTTC

size: .
D: .
V: TRBV7-8
J: TRBJ2-5
CDR3: CASSPGGFTGTRETQYF
DNA: TGTGCCAGCAGCCCTGGGGGTTTCACAGGGACGCGGGAGACCCAGTACTTC

size: many
D: .
V: TRBV20-1
J: TRBJ2-7
CDR3: CSAKGGPEQYF
DNA: TGCAGTGCTAAAGGAGGTCCCGAGCAGTACTTC

size: .
D: TRBD1
V: TRBV19
J: TRBJ2-1
CDR3: CASRMSTGGNEQFF
DNA: TGTGCCAGTAGGATGAGTACAGGGGGCAATGAGCAGTTCTTC

size: .
D: TRBD2
V: TRBV10-2
J: TRBJ2-2
CDR3: CASSVAGGGPGELFF
DNA: TGCGCCAGCAGTGTTGCGGGAGGGGGACCCGGGGAGCTGTTTTTT

size: few
D: .
V: TRBV19
J: TRBJ2-7
CDR3: CASSIGVEVSYEQYF
DNA: TGTGCCAGTAGTATAGGGGTAGAGGTCTCCTACGAGCAGTACTTC

size: .
D: TRBD2
V: TRBV5-4
J: TRBJ2-3
CDR3: CASSLGLAGSTDTQYF
DNA: TGTGCCAGCAGCTTGGGACTAGCGGGAAGCACAGATACGCAGTATTTT

size: .
D: .
V: TRBV5-1
J: TRBJ2-7
CDR3: CASSPGGLGGDSSYEQYF
DNA: TGCGCCAGCAGCCCTGGGGGGTTAGGCGGGGATAGCTCCTACGAGCAGTACTTC

size: .
D: TRBD1
V: TRBV24-1
J: TRBJ2-1
CDR3: CATSDGTGGLNEQFF
DNA: TGTGCCACCAGTGATGGGACAGGGGGCCTCAATGAGCAGTTCTTC

size: .
D: TRBD1
V: TRBV9
J: TRBJ1-6
CDR3: CASSEGQGYSPLHF
DNA: TGTGCCAGCAGCGAGGGACAGGGGTATTCACCCCTCCACTTT

size: once
D: TRBD1
V: TRBV5-1
J: TRBJ2-7
CDR3: CASSLWTGSYEQYF
DNA: TGCGCCAGCAGCTTGTGGACAGGGTCCTACGAGCAGTACTTC

size: few
D: TRBD2
V: TRBV28
J: TRBJ2-2
CDR3: CASSPRGEVSTGELFF
DNA: TGTGCCAGCAGTCCCCGGGGGGAGGTCAGCACCGGGGAGCTGTTTTTT

size: .
D: TRBD1
V: TRBV4-3
J: TRBJ2-2
CDR3: CASSPGQAPITGELFF
DNA: TGCGCCAGCAGCCCCGGACAGGCGCCGATCACCGGGGAGCTGTTTTTT

size: .
D: TRBD2
V: TRBV4-3
J: TRBJ2-3
CDR3: CASSSSGGRSDTQYF
DNA: TGCGCCAGCAGCTCTAGCGGGGGGCGATCCGATACGCAGTATTTT

size: .
D: .
V: TRBV28
J: TRBJ2-7
CDR3: CASSFRGRRTYEQYF
DNA: TGTGCCAGCAGTTTTAGGGGGAGACGAACCTACGAGCAGTACTTC

size: once
D: TRBD1
V: TRBV7-2
J: TRBJ2-3
CDR3: CASSSRPGTGGDTQYF
DNA: TGTGCCAGCAGCTCGCGACCCGGGACAGGGGGAGATACGCAGTATTTT

size: .
D: .
V: TRBV25-1
J: TRBJ1-5
CDR3: CASSWAEYQPQHF
DNA: TGTGCCAGCAGTTGGGCAGAATATCAGCCCCAGCATTTT